The clone carrying this T cell receptor beta chain occurred a few times. What it binds is unknown. This record belongs to a study of blood T cells in healthy people across ages. Study-level results: Fewer expanded clones and more diversity marked long-lived versus aged donors. Those diversity estimates obtained from one million T cells were thought to be underestimates. Expanded clonotype changes were possibly confounded by unknown donor CMV status.

The CDR3 sequence is 13 residues long. With 5 bases removed from V and 7 bases from J, the gap between germline ends came to 15 bases. Germline V gives CDR1 MDHEN, CDR2 SYDVKM. The use of a sample-barcoded 5' primer and a J-beta primer mix characterized a second PCR of 7 to 11 cycles. Each cDNA molecule was tagged by a template-switch adaptor with 12 random nucleotides. A single record per CDR3 protein comes from TCRdb applying MiXCR to the 5' RACE reads. This table holds about 1.5 million distinct CDR3 sequences, under 55% found once. The clonotype was recovered from a woman under 30 in good health. The chain couples TRBV28 to TRBJ2-7; TRBD1 might be the D (6 bases). The source material was blood. CDR3 DNA sequence: TGTGCCAGCAGTGTGCCCCCCGGACAGGAGCAGTACTTC. Amino acids: CASSVPPGQEQYF. The variable domain in full, with the rest retrieved from reference TRBV28 and TRBJ2-7, is DVKVTQSSRYLVKRTGEKVFLECVQDMDHENMFWYRQDPGLGLRLIYFSYDVKMKEKGDIPEGYSVSREKKERFSLILESASTNQTSMYLCASSVPPGQEQYFGPGTRLTVT.